This entry lists 25 T cell receptor beta chains sequenced from one sample in a study of response to subunit inactivated influenza vaccine. A single record per CDR3 protein comes from TCRdb applying MiXCR to the RT-PCR reads. This sample yields hundreds of thousands of distinct CDR3 sequences, of which around 16% are seen a single time; approximately 10% belongs to the top ten. Sample: PBMCs from blood, taken 11 to 12 days after vaccination. These receptors were obtained from a man in his fifties who received an inactivated influenza vaccine.

The chain combines TRBV7-2 with TRBJ1-5, with D perhaps TRBD1 (6 bases). The CDR3 has 15 residues. CDR1 is SGHTA, CDR2 FQGNSA, per germline. The germline V and J ends were trimmed by 1 base and 6 bases, with 13 bases remaining between them. The DNA for the CDR3 is TGTGCCAGCAGCTTAGGTCCAGGGGCAGTTCAGCCCCAGCATTTT. Amino acid sequence: CASSLGPGAVQPQHF. Supplemented by reference TRBV7-2 and TRBJ1-5, the full variable domain reads GAGVSQSPSNKVTEKGKDVELRCDPISGHTALYWYRQSLGQGLEFLIYFQGNSAPDKSGLPSDRFSAERTGGSVSTLTIQRTQQEDSAVYLCASSLGPGAVQPQHFGDGTRLSIL.

This clonotype has a handful of counts. This chain uses TRBV4-1 with TRBJ2-1, with 12 bases lining up with TRBD2. The CDR3 covers 17 residues. In germline, CDR1 is MGHRA, CDR2 YSYEKL. J lost 7 bases, V lost 4 bases, and 11 bases had no gene match. CDR3 loop: CASSPDFLLAGGNEQFF. The CDR3 DNA reads as TGCGCCAGCAGCCCTGACTTCCTACTAGCGGGGGGTAATGAGCAGTTCTTC.

This chain joins TRBV2 and TRBJ2-1; 9 bases are a match to TRBD2. The V gene end was trimmed by 5 bases and the J gene end by 9 bases; junction bases not matched to a gene: 2. The CDR3 is made up of 12 amino acids. The germline CDR1 and CDR2 sequences are SNHLY and FYNNEI. CDR3 sequence: CASSLAGVEQFF. In DNA, the CDR3 is TGTGCCAGCAGTTTAGCGGGAGTTGAGCAGTTCTTC.

This clonotype was found a few times. The chain combines TRBV6-2 or TRBV6-3 with TRBJ2-3, with TRBD2 matching over 8 bases. CDR3 length equals 15 residues. Unmatched junction bases numbered 11, after V lost 4 bases and J lost 8 bases. Germline CDR1 and CDR2: MNHEY and SVGEGT. CDR3 coding DNA: TGTGCCAGCAGTTCCTCCGGGACTAGGATGGGTACGCAGTATTTT. It codes for CASSSSGTRMGTQYF.

This clonotype was counted between two and nine times. The rearrangement links TRBV4-3 to TRBJ1-2, with D possibly matching TRBD1 (5 bases). Per germline, CDR1 LGHNA and CDR2 YSLEER. V was clipped by 4 bases and J by 4 bases, with 16 bases between them. The CDR3 sequence is 15 residues long. CDR3 DNA sequence: TGCGCCAGCAGCCCCGGGCCAGGGACTCTCTATGGCTACACCTTC. Its protein is CASSPGPGTLYGYTF.

Only a few counts were recorded for this clonotype. The chain combines TRBV11-2 with TRBJ2-7, with TRBD1 matching over 8 bases. The V segment lost 1 base and the J segment 2 bases; nucleotides outside the gene matches: 4. CDR3 length: 15 amino acids. Looked up from germline, CDR1 is SGHAT and CDR2 is FQNNGV. CDR3 in amino acids: CASSLGQGFAYEQYF. The CDR3 bases are TGTGCCAGCAGCTTAGGACAGGGGTTTGCCTACGAGCAGTACTTC.

This rearrangement joins TRBV28 to TRBJ2-5; D is tentatively TRBD1 or TRBD2 (5 bases each). Per the germline V gene, CDR1 is MDHEN and CDR2 is SYDVKM. There are 14 residues in the CDR3. Trimming shortened V by 3 bases and J by 4 bases, and 12 bases separated the two germline ends. CDR3 amino acids: CASSFTSGTETQYF. DNA for the CDR3: TGTGCCAGCAGTTTCACCTCAGGGACAGAGACCCAGTACTTC.

This clonotype was counted a few times. The chain uses TRBV11-2 and TRBJ2-1, with a tentative D call TRBD2 (5 bases). V lost 2 bases, J lost 7 bases, and 21 bases lay in between. Germline CDR1 and CDR2: SGHAT and FQNNGV. The CDR3 has 17 residues. The chain's CDR3 is CASSLLWSSGSANEQFF. CDR3 nucleotide sequence: TGTGCCAGCAGCTTACTGTGGTCTTCGGGATCCGCTAATGAGCAGTTCTTC.

This clonotype has more than one count but fewer than ten. This chain links TRBV3-1 with TRBJ2-7, with D unclear. The CDR3 is made up of 14 amino acids. Trimming stripped 1 base from V and 5 bases from J, with 12 bases between. Per the germline V gene, CDR1 is LGHDT and CDR2 is YNNKEL (reference sequence). The CDR3 loop reads CASSQGQSPHEQYF. The CDR3 bases are TGTGCCAGCAGCCAAGGGCAAAGTCCCCACGAGCAGTACTTC.

The chain combines TRBV15 with TRBJ2-7; D is ambiguous. Germline V gene lookup returns CDR1 LNHNV and CDR2 YYDKDF (reference sequence). This CDR3 region has 15 residues. Trimming removed 5 bases from V and 4 bases from J, with 18 bases in between. CDR3 sequence: CATSPQRAGTYEQYF. The CDR3 DNA reads as TGTGCCACCAGCCCCCAACGGGCCGGAACTTACGAGCAGTACTTC.

This sequence joins TRBV7-2 and TRBJ2-7; tentative D call: TRBD1 (6 bases). Trimming pared 5 bases from V and 7 bases from J, leaving 18 bases between. The CDR3 sequence is 14 residues long. The germline V gene encodes CDR1 SGHTA and CDR2 FQGNSA. Written as DNA, the CDR3 is TGTGCCAGCAGCCCCGTGGGGGCGGTGGGAGAGCAGTACTTC. Protein product: CASSPVGAVGEQYF. Filled out from reference TRBV7-2 and TRBJ2-7, the complete variable domain reads GAGVSQSPSNKVTEKGKDVELRCDPISGHTALYWYRQSLGQGLEFLIYFQGNSAPDKSGLPSDRFSAERTGGSVSTLTIQRTQQEDSAVYLCASSPVGAVGEQYFGPGTRLTVT.

A remark on this clonotype: One junction end does not reproduce the germline sequence, and a read error may be involved. The chain uses TRBV20-1 and TRBJ2-4, with D possibly matching TRBD1 (6 bases). Germline V gives CDR1 DFQATT, CDR2 SNEGSKA (reference sequence). The CDR3 runs 16 residues. The CDR3 bases are TGCTGTGCTAGAGATGAAGTTAGGGGACATTCAAACATTCAGTACTTC. Translating gives CCARDEVRGHSNIQYF.

In this sample, this clonotype turned up a few times. The V and J genes are TRBV24-1 and TRBJ1-2, with 7 positions matching TRBD1. Germline V gene data show CDR1 as KGHDR and CDR2 as SFDVKD. The CDR3 runs to 14 residues. The V and J ends lost 1 base and 8 bases, in that order; junction bases with no gene match: 6. CDR3 DNA: TGTGCCACCAGTGATTTCAGGGGGGCGAGAGGCTACACCTTC. It specifies CATSDFRGARGYTF.

This clonotype has a handful of counts. The genes are TRBV2 and TRBJ2-2; D might be TRBD1 (6 bases). The V end lost 1 base, the J end lost 3 bases, and 9 bases lay between the germline ends. The germline CDR1 and CDR2 sequences are SNHLY and FYNNEI. The CDR3 runs to 15 residues. CDR3 in DNA: TGTGCCAGCAGTGAAGTGGACAGCTACACCGGGGAGCTGTTTTTT. As protein: CASSEVDSYTGELFF. The full variable domain, in which reference TRBV2 and TRBJ2-2 provide the parts outside the CDR3, is EPEVTQTPSHQVTQMGQEVILRCVPISNHLYFYWYRQILGQKVEFLVSFYNNEISEKSEIFDDQFSVERPDGSNFTLKIRSTKLEDSAMYFCASSEVDSYTGELFFGEGSRLTVL.

CDR3 in amino acids: CSAPDRGRSNTGELFF. For the CDR3, the DNA is TGCAGTGCTCCGGACAGGGGGCGTTCGAACACCGGGGAGCTGTTTTTT. V usage is TRBV20-1 and J usage is TRBJ2-2, with 11 positions matching TRBD1. CDR1 is DFQATT and CDR2 is SNEGSKA in the germline V gene (reference sequence). The CDR3 runs to 16 residues. With V trimmed by 5 bases and J by 0 bases, 5 bases remained unmatched.

This clonotype appeared a single time. The J gene is TRBJ2-1, the V gene TRBV20-1; unclear D gene. V was pared by 0 bases and J by 9 bases, with 9 bases between. Germline V gene sequence: CDR1 DFQATT, CDR2 SNEGSKA (reference sequence). CDR3 length equals 12 residues. The CDR3 here is CSARDPLREQFF. The DNA for the CDR3 is TGCAGTGCTAGAGATCCACTCCGTGAGCAGTTCTTC.

This clonotype was seen a few times. The V call is TRBV6-1, the J call TRBJ1-1, with D hard to call. The CDR3 has 14 residues. Germline loops: CDR1 MNHNS, CDR2 SASEGT. Trimming left V 2 bases short and J 0 bases short, with 7 bases between. The CDR3 loop reads CASSEFRMNTEAFF. CDR3 coding DNA: TGTGCCAGCAGTGAATTCAGGATGAACACTGAAGCTTTCTTT.

This clonotype turned up a few times. The rearrangement uses TRBV24-1 and TRBJ2-1; D possibly uses TRBD1 or TRBD2 (5 bases each). CDR1 is KGHDR and CDR2 is SFDVKD in the germline V gene. This CDR3 has 15 amino acids. Trimming pared 5 bases from V and 0 bases from J, leaving 10 bases between. CDR3 in DNA: TGTGCCACCAGTGCTCGGGACCACTCCTACAATGAGCAGTTCTTC. Its translation is CATSARDHSYNEQFF.

This clonotype was observed a few times. This chain links TRBV20-1 with TRBJ1-4; a weak D match, TRBD1 (5 bases). The V gene lost 0 bases and the J gene lost 4 bases, with 12 bases spanning the gap. The CDR3 length is 15 residues. Germline CDR1 reads DFQATT; CDR2 reads SNEGSKA (reference sequence). The CDR3 loop reads CSAREGTANNEKLFF. The CDR3 DNA reads as TGCAGTGCTAGAGAGGGGACGGCGAATAATGAAAAACTGTTTTTT.

This clonotype was detected many times. The V call is TRBV29-1, the J call TRBJ2-1; D might be TRBD2 (6 bases). V dropped 6 bases and J dropped 4 bases, with 13 bases sitting between them. The CDR3 has 13 residues. Germline lookup yields CDR1 SQVTM and CDR2 ANQGSEA. The CDR3 spells CSVAGTLYNEQFF. CDR3 coding DNA: TGCAGCGTCGCCGGGACTCTGTACAATGAGCAGTTCTTC.

The chain uses TRBV3-1 and TRBJ2-1, with D possibly TRBD1 on 5 matching bases. This CDR3 spans 11 amino acids. The germline V and J ends were trimmed by 8 bases and 7 bases, with 9 bases remaining between them. CDR1 LGHDT and CDR2 YNNKEL come from the germline V gene (reference sequence). The CDR3 sequence is CASWGSNEQFF. The CDR3 DNA sequence: TGTGCCAGCTGGGGCTCAAATGAGCAGTTCTTC.

There are many counts of this clonotype. The chain combines TRBV29-1 with TRBJ1-1; D remains unclear. Per germline, CDR1 SQVTM and CDR2 ANQGSEA. There are 11 residues in the CDR3. The V gene lost 3 bases and the J gene lost 1 base, with 3 bases spanning the gap. This CDR3 reads CSVDGNTEAFF. The CDR3 nucleotides are TGCAGCGTTGACGGGAACACTGAAGCTTTCTTT. Full variable domain (rest looked up from reference TRBV29-1 and TRBJ1-1): SAVISQKPSRDICQRGTSLTIQCQVDSQVTMMFWYRQQPGQSLTLIATANQGSEATYESGFVIDKFPISRPNLTFSTLTVSNMSPEDSSIYLCSVDGNTEAFFGQGTRLTVV.

This clonotype has just a few counts. This chain joins TRBV15 and TRBJ2-3, with D perhaps TRBD2 (5 bases). The germline V gene encodes CDR1 LNHNV and CDR2 YYDKDF (reference sequence). Trimming removed 0 bases from V and 6 bases from J, with 13 bases in between. There are 15 residues in the CDR3. CDR3 sequence reads: CATSRDPGSRDTQYF. The DNA for the CDR3 is TGTGCCACCAGCAGAGACCCGGGGTCCCGGGATACGCAGTATTTT.

The table lists this clonotype with a few counts. CDR3 DNA: TGTGCCAGCAGCGTAGGATTTCCACAGGGCGAGCAGTACTTC. Translating gives CASSVGFPQGEQYF. V usage is TRBV9 and J usage is TRBJ2-7; perhaps TRBD1 as D (6 bases). The CDR3 loop spans 14 amino acids. Trimming shortened V by 0 bases and J by 6 bases, and 13 bases separated the two germline ends. The V gene's germline CDR1 is SGDLS and CDR2 YYNGEE.

In this sample, this clonotype turned up many times. The gene calls are TRBV2 and TRBJ2-5; TRBD2 matches at 10 bases. The CDR3 has 16 residues. Germline loops: CDR1 SNHLY, CDR2 FYNNEI. V was clipped by 3 bases and J by 4 bases; unmatched bases: 8. As DNA, the CDR3 is TGTGCCAGCAGTGATCCTAGCGGGGGTTGGGGAGAGACCCAGTACTTC. Encoded protein: CASSDPSGGWGETQYF.